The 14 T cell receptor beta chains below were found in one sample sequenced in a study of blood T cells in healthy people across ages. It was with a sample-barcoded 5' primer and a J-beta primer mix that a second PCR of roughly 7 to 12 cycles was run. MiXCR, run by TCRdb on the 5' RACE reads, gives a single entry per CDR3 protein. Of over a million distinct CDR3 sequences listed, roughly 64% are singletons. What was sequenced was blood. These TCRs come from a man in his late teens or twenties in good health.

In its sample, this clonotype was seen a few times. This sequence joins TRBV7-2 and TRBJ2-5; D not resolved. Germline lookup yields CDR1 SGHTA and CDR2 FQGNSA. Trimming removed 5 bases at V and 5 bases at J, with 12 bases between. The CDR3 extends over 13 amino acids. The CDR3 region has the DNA TGTGCCAGCAGCGCCGGACGGATGGAGACCCAGTACTTC. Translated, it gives CASSAGRMETQYF. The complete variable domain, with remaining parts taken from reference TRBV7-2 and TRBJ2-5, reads GAGVSQSPSNKVTEKGKDVELRCDPISGHTALYWYRQSLGQGLEFLIYFQGNSAPDKSGLPSDRFSAERTGGSVSTLTIQRTQQEDSAVYLCASSAGRMETQYFGPGTRLLVL.

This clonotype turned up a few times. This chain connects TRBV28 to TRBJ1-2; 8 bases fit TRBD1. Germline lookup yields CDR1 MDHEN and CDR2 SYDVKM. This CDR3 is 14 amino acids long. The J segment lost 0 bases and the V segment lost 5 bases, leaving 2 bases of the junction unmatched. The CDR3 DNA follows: TGTGCCAGCAGTGTGGGACAGGCTAACTATGGCTACACCTTC. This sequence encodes CASSVGQANYGYTF.

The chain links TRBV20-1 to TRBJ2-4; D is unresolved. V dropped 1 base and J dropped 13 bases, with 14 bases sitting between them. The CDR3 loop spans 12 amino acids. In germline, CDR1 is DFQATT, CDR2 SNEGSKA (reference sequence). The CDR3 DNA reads TGCAGTGCTAGAGCCCCCCCCTACGGGCAGTACTTC. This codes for CSARAPPYGQYF.

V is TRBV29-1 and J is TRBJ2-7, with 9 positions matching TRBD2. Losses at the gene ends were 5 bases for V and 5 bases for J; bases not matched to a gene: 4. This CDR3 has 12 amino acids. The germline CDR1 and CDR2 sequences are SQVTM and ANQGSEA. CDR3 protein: CSVPGTSNEQYF. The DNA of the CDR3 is TGCAGCGTTCCCGGGACTAGCAACGAGCAGTACTTC.

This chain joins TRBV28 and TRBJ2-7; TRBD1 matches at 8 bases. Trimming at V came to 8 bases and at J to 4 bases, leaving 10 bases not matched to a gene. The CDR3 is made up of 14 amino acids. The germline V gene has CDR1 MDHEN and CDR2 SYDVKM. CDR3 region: CASVGGTGTYEQYF. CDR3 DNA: TGTGCCAGCGTTGGAGGGACAGGAACATACGAGCAGTACTTC.

For the CDR3, the DNA is TGTGCCAGCAGCTCGCCGGGGCTGCGCTATGAGCAGTACTTC. As protein: CASSSPGLRYEQYF. The chain links TRBV7-9 to TRBJ2-7, with D perhaps given as TRBD1 or TRBD2 (5 bases each). Germline V gives CDR1 SEHNR, CDR2 FQNEAQ (reference sequence). The CDR3 contains 14 residues. V lost 4 bases and J lost 7, with 17 bases in between. Drawing the rest from reference TRBV7-9 and TRBJ2-7, the complete variable domain is DTGVSQNPRHKITKRGQNVTFRCDPISEHNRLYWYRQTLGQGPEFLTYFQNEAQLEKSRLLSDRFSAERPKGSFSTLEIQRTEQGDSAMYLCASSSPGLRYEQYFGPGTRLTVT.

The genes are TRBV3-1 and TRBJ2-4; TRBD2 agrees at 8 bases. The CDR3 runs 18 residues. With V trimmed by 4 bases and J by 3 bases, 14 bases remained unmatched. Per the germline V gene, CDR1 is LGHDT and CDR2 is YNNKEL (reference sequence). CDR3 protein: CASSPSGSGAEVKNIQYF. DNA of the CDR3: TGTGCCAGCAGCCCCAGTGGTAGCGGGGCAGAAGTCAAAAACATTCAGTACTTC. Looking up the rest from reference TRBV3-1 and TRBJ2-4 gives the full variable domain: DTAVSQTPKYLVTQMGNDKSIKCEQNLGHDTMYWYKQDSKKFLKIMFSYNNKELIINETVPNRFSPKSPDKAHLNLHINSLELGDSAVYFCASSPSGSGAEVKNIQYFGAGTRLSVL.

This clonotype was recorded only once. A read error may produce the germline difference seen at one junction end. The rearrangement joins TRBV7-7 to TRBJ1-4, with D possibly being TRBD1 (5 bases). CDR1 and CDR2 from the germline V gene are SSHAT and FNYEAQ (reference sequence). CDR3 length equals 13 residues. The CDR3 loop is CASSLLQGQKLFF. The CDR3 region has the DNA TGTGCTAGCAGCTTACTCCAGGGACAAAAACTGTTTTTT.

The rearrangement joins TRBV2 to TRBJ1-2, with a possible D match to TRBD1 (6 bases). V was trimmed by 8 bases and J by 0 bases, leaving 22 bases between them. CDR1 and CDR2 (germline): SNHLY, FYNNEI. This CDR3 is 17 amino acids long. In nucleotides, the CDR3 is TGTGCCAGCGGACGTGAGGGGGTGATGTTATCTAACTATGGCTACACCTTC. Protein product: CASGREGVMLSNYGYTF.

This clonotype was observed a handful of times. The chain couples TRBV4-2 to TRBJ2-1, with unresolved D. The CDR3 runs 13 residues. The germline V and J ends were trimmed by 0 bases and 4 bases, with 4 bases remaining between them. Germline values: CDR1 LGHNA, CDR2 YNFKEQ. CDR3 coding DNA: TGTGCCAGCAGCCAAGAAGAGTACAATGAGCAGTTCTTC. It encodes CASSQEEYNEQFF.

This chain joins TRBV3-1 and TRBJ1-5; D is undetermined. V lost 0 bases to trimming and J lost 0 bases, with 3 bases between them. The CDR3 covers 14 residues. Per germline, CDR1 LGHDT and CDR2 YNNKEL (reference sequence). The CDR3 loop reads CASSQDVSNQPQHF. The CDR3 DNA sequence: TGTGCCAGCAGCCAAGACGTTAGCAATCAGCCCCAGCATTTT. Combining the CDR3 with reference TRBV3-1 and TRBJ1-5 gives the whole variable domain DTAVSQTPKYLVTQMGNDKSIKCEQNLGHDTMYWYKQDSKKFLKIMFSYNNKELIINETVPNRFSPKSPDKAHLNLHINSLELGDSAVYFCASSQDVSNQPQHFGDGTRLSIL.

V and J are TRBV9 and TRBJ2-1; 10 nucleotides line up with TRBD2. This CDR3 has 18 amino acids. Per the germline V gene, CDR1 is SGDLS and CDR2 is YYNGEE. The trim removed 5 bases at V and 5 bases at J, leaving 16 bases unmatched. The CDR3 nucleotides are TGTGCCAGCAGTCCTTTTAGCGGGGGGCTCCCCTCACACAATGAGCAGTTCTTC. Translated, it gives CASSPFSGGLPSHNEQFF.

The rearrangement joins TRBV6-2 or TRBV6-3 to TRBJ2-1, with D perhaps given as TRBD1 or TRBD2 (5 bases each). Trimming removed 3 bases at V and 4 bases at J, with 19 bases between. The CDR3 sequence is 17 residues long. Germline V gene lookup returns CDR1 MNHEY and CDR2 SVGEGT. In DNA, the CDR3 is TGTGCCAGCAGTTATAGGGTTAGTCGGGGCCAGTACAATGAGCAGTTCTTC. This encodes CASSYRVSRGQYNEQFF.

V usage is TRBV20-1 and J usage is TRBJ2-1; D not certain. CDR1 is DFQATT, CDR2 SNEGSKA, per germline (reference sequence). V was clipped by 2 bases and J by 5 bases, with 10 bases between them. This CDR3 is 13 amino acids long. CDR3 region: CSARLVTNNEQFF. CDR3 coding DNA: TGCAGTGCTAGATTAGTGACAAACAATGAGCAGTTCTTC.